One and the same sample provided the 2 T cell receptor beta chains below, sequenced in a study of blood T cells in healthy people across ages. Primers used in a second PCR of roughly 6 to 11 cycles were a sample-barcoded 5' primer and a J-beta primer mix. TCRdb recomputed calls from the 5' RACE reads with MiXCR, one row per CDR3 protein. The sample lists about 1.4 million distinct CDR3 sequences, 55% to 75% occurring once. The sequenced material came from blood. These receptors came from a man between 18 and 35 years old in good health.

This chain uses TRBV5-1 with TRBJ2-4; tentatively, D is TRBD1 or TRBD2 (5 bases each). The closer fit of TRBJ2-7 to the DNA end suggests the J call may be wrong. Germline CDR1 and CDR2: SGHRS and YFSETQ. The CDR3 has 13 amino acids. The CDR3 protein is CASSGGSVNEQYF. In DNA form, the CDR3 reads TGCGCCAGCAGTGGGGGTAGCGTTAACGAGCAGTACTTC.

The V gene is TRBV4-3, the J gene TRBJ2-1, with D unclear. This CDR3 is 13 amino acids long. From germline, CDR1 is LGHNA and CDR2 YSLEER. Trimming pared 2 bases from V and 9 bases from J, leaving 11 bases between. In DNA form, the CDR3 reads TGCGCCAGCAGCCAAATTATCCTAGGTGAGCAGTTCTTC. The encoded protein is CASSQIILGEQFF.